Included here is one T cell receptor beta chain sequence, with context. Its antigen is not identified. The assay was immunoSEQ multiplex PCR, and TCRdb's table has in-frame clones only and misses some. The sample contains roughly 41,000 clones, around 73% of which appear only once. This sample was taken from a study of vaccination effects on CD4 cells after COVID-19. Study in general: The median interval between the second dose and post-vaccine sampling was 72 days. Study conclusions and caveats: The study, lacking early post-infection timepoints, had few convalescent patients.

Trimming took off 6 bases at V and 3 bases at J, with 14 bases between the two ends. Germline loops: CDR1 SGHRS, CDR2 YFSETQ. This CDR3 region has 14 residues. Following culture for around 10 days, CD4+ T cells were isolated. Two doses of BNT162b2 or mRNA-1273 vaccine were administered to participants. IL-2 medium was substituted for half the medium on days 3 and 7. The gene calls are TRBV5-1 and TRBJ2-3; D gene uncertain. This TCR came from a human donor who received a COVID-19 vaccine. Sequenced here: CD4+ T cells from PBMCs cultured without peptide, sampled after COVID-19 vaccination. CDR3 sequence (DNA): TGCGCCAGCACCCAGAACACCGGGACAGATACGCAGTATTTT. Its protein is CASTQNTGTDTQYF.